This TCR beta chain was found in a study of blood T cell repertoires in COVID-19. The wider study: T cells, B-cell-depleted T cells, or PBMCs provided the cDNA or gDNA that served as material.

Authors' methods: Amplified reference gene primers provided the basis for estimating nucleated cell counts. Assay: immunoSEQ multiplex PCR; the TCRdb copy retains only in-frame clones and omits some. V and J calls and clone size are as listed in that table; D and trimming were resolved from the DNA. The sample has more than 150,000 clones, roughly 79% seen once. Seattle cases were enrolled at active infection and followed longitudinally. Sequencing was performed on peripheral blood. The clonotype was recovered from a woman of 80 years or more with COVID-19, enrolled during active disease.

The CDR3 coding sequence is TGTGCCAGCAGCTTTAGAGACAGGAGCTCTGGCTACACCTTC. Its protein product is CASSFRDRSSGYTF. The chain is built from TRBV7-9 and TRBJ1-2; D is perhaps TRBD1 (6 bases). This CDR3 comprises 14 residues. From germline, CDR1 is SEHNR and CDR2 FQNEAQ (reference sequence). V was cut by 3 bases and J by 7 bases, with 15 bases left in between.